The entry that follows covers one T cell receptor beta chain sequence. The CDR3 has 15 residues. Germline assignment: CDR1 SGHRS and CDR2 YFSETQ. With 0 bases clipped from V and 4 bases from J, the junction kept 5 bases outside the gene matches. Original handling: Estimation of nucleated cell counts relied on the amplification of reference gene primers. Method: immunoSEQ multiplex PCR; TCRdb's copy keeps in-frame clones and lacks some. From that table come the V and J calls and clone size; the DNA was used to work out D and trimming. The table lists about 180,000 clones, approximately 88% of them singletons. These data come from a study of blood T cell repertoires in COVID-19. Study-wide context: Samples taken during acute and convalescent COVID-19 were collected in the United States, Italy and Spain. From T cells, B-cell-depleted T cells, or PBMCs came the material, which was cDNA or gDNA.

This clonotype originated in a middle-aged woman with COVID-19, enrolled during active disease. The sequencing input was peripheral blood. This chain connects TRBV5-1 to TRBJ1-2; 8 bases are a match to TRBD1. The CDR3 loop reads CASSLDYRGGYGYTF. CDR3 coding DNA: TGCGCCAGCAGCTTGGATTACAGGGGGGGCTATGGCTACACCTTC.